A single sample gave rise to the 16 T cell receptor beta chains below, sequenced in a study of cytotoxic CD8 clonotypes in ibrutinib-treated CLL. Sequenced by immunoSEQ multiplex PCR; TCRdb stores in-frame clones only, minus some. The sample lists tens of thousands of clones; approximately 70% were seen once. The source material was PBMCs, sampled at disease progression, from a patient treated with ibrutinib. The receptors here all came from a human donor with chronic lymphocytic leukemia.

This clone was seen just once. V and J are TRBV18 and TRBJ1-5; 7 nucleotides align to TRBD1. The CDR3 extends over 18 amino acids. The junction had 17 bases not matched to a gene; V was cut back by 2 bases and J by 7 bases. The germline V gene encodes CDR1 KGHSH and CDR2 LQKENI. This CDR3 reads CASSPTLWTGYSGQPQHF. The CDR3 nucleotides read TGTGCCAGCTCACCAACATTGTGGACAGGATATTCGGGGCAGCCCCAGCATTTT.

The rearrangement links TRBV9 to TRBJ1-1, with a tentative D call TRBD1 (5 bases). The CDR3 runs 14 residues. V lost 4 bases and J lost 1, with 11 bases in between. In germline, CDR1 is SGDLS, CDR2 YYNGEE. The CDR3 DNA reads as TGTGCCAGCAGCTTCGGGACGGGGAACACTGAAGCTTTCTTT. As protein: CASSFGTGNTEAFF.

The rearrangement joins TRBV5-1 to TRBJ2-1; weak D call: TRBD1 (5 bases). Per the germline V gene, CDR1 is SGHRS and CDR2 is YFSETQ. The CDR3 spans 12 residues. The V and J ends lost 2 bases and 15 bases respectively, with 15 bases between them. CDR3 bases: TGCGCCAGCAGCTTAGGGGCACATATATGGTTCTTC. It codes for CASSLGAHIWFF.

This clone was detected only a few times. The chain joins TRBV7-9 to TRBJ2-5; 8 positions match TRBD2. The CDR3 consists of 13 residues. V trimming: 5 bases; J trimming: 4 bases; junction bases outside the gene matches: 3. Germline V gene sequence: CDR1 SEHNR, CDR2 FQNEAQ (reference sequence). CDR3 bases: TGTGCCAGCAGCCCCGGGGGGGGAGAGACCCAGTACTTC. It codes for CASSPGGGETQYF.

This clone showed up just a few times. The V call is TRBV27, the J call TRBJ2-2; either TRBD1 or TRBD2 may supply D (5 bases each). The CDR3 spans 14 residues. Germline CDR1 reads MNHEY; CDR2 reads SMNVEV (reference sequence). The germline V and J ends were trimmed by 3 bases and 5 bases, with 10 bases remaining between them. The CDR3 sequence is CASSLSWGTGELFF. The DNA of the CDR3 is TGTGCCAGCAGTTTGTCGTGGGGGACCGGGGAGCTGTTTTTT.

The J gene is TRBJ2-7, the V gene TRBV7-2; D tentatively fits TRBD1 or TRBD2 (5 bases each). CDR1 is SGHTA and CDR2 is FQGNSA in the germline V gene. The CDR3 contains 14 residues. Trimming removed 0 bases from V and 2 bases from J, with 8 bases in between. The DNA for the CDR3 is TGTGCCAGCAGCTTAGCGGGACGGGCCTACGAGCAGTACTTC. It is translated as CASSLAGRAYEQYF. Using reference TRBV7-2 and TRBJ2-7 for the parts outside the CDR3, the full variable domain is GAGVSQSPSNKVTEKGKDVELRCDPISGHTALYWYRQSLGQGLEFLIYFQGNSAPDKSGLPSDRFSAERTGGSVSTLTIQRTQQEDSAVYLCASSLAGRAYEQYFGPGTRLTVT.

The rearrangement joins TRBV11-1 to TRBJ1-1; D may be TRBD1 (5 bases). Per the germline V gene, CDR1 is SGHAT and CDR2 is FQDESV (reference sequence). V dropped 0 bases and J dropped 4 bases, with 12 bases sitting between them. CDR3 length: 15 amino acids. This CDR3 reads CASSLAAGMGTEAFF. The CDR3 DNA is TGTGCCAGCAGCTTAGCGGCAGGGATGGGCACTGAAGCTTTCTTT.

This clone has just a few counts. The chain is built from TRBV18 and TRBJ2-7, with D tentatively TRBD1 (6 bases). Germline V gene data show CDR1 as KGHSH and CDR2 as LQKENI. CDR3 length: 14 residues. Trimming removed 6 bases from V and 1 base from J, with 13 bases in between. For the CDR3, the DNA is TGTGCCAGCTCCCTACAGGGCAATTCCTACGAGCAGTACTTC. Translating gives CASSLQGNSYEQYF.

The genes are TRBV4-1 and TRBJ1-5, with TRBD1 identical over 7 bases. CDR3 size: 16 residues. Germline V gene lookup returns CDR1 MGHRA and CDR2 YSYEKL. Losses at the gene ends were 1 base for V and 4 bases for J; bases not matched to a gene: 7. In DNA form, the CDR3 reads TGCGCCAGCAGCCAAGTGGGAAGGGGGCCGAATCAGCCCCAGCATTTT. Translating gives CASSQVGRGPNQPQHF.

This clone has only a few counts. The chain is built from TRBV4-1 and TRBJ2-1; D is unresolved. Trimming took off 4 bases at V and 3 bases at J, with 13 bases between the two ends. The V gene's germline CDR1 is MGHRA and CDR2 YSYEKL. The CDR3 is 15 residues long. Written as DNA, the CDR3 is TGCGCCAGCAGCCTAAGAGTTAGGGACTACAATGAGCAGTTCTTC. Amino acid sequence: CASSLRVRDYNEQFF.

The J gene is TRBJ1-1, the V gene TRBV14, with D hard to call. The V gene's germline CDR1 is SGHDN and CDR2 FVKESK. This CDR3 spans 11 amino acids. Trimming shortened V by 2 bases and J by 7 bases, and 5 bases separated the two germline ends. The CDR3, as DNA: TGTGCCAGCAGCCAACTCGGTGAAGCTTTCTTT. Translated, it gives CASSQLGEAFF.

This clone came up a few times. The chain carries TRBV7-9 and TRBJ1-3; weak D call: TRBD1 (6 bases). With 5 bases removed from V and 0 bases from J, the gap between germline ends came to 17 bases. The CDR3 covers 17 residues. Germline V gene lookup returns CDR1 SEHNR and CDR2 FQNEAQ (reference sequence). CDR3 in amino acids: CASSLSGTLSSGNTIYF. CDR3 sequence (DNA): TGTGCCAGCAGCCTATCCGGGACACTCAGCTCTGGAAACACCATATATTTT.

In this sample, this clone turned up once. V gene TRBV11-3 combines with J gene TRBJ1-2, with D unclear. CDR1 and CDR2 from the germline V gene are SGHNT and YENEEA. V was trimmed by 0 bases and J by 4 bases, leaving 3 bases between them. This CDR3 contains 12 residues. The CDR3 DNA reads as TGTGCCAGCAGCTTAGACGGCTATGGCTACACCTTC. This encodes CASSLDGYGYTF. Variable domain in full (rest from reference TRBV11-3 and TRBJ1-2): EAGVVQSPRYKIIEKKQPVAFWCNPISGHNTLYWYLQNLGQGPELLIRYENEEAVDDSQLPKDRFSAERLKGVDSTLKIQPAELGDSAVYLCASSLDGYGYTFGSGTRLTVV.

V usage is TRBV6-6 and J usage is TRBJ1-2, with 10 bases lining up with TRBD1. Germline V gives CDR1 MNHNY, CDR2 SVGAGI (reference sequence). V lost 5 bases to trimming and J lost 5 bases; unmatched junction nucleotides: 5. There are 14 residues in the CDR3. The CDR3 reads CASSADRGDYGYTF. The CDR3 nucleotides are TGTGCCAGCAGTGCGGACAGGGGGGATTATGGCTACACCTTC.

This chain connects TRBV27 to TRBJ2-6; D perhaps matches TRBD1 (5 bases). This CDR3 contains 18 residues. Trimming shortened V by 6 bases and J by 0 bases, and 18 bases separated the two germline ends. Germline V gives CDR1 MNHEY, CDR2 SMNVEV (reference sequence). CDR3 in amino acids: CASSFTAGRSSGANVLTF. As DNA, the CDR3 is TGTGCCAGCAGCTTTACAGCAGGGCGGAGCTCTGGGGCCAACGTCCTGACTTTC. Filled out from reference TRBV27 and TRBJ2-6, the complete variable domain reads EAQVTQNPRYLITVTGKKLTVTCSQNMNHEYMSWYRQDPGLGLRQIYYSMNVEVTDKGDVPEGYKVSRKEKRNFPLILESPSPNQTSLYFCASSFTAGRSSGANVLTFGAGSRLTVL.

V usage is TRBV6-5 and J usage is TRBJ2-5; weak D call: TRBD2 (7 bases). The germline V gene encodes CDR1 MNHEY and CDR2 SVGAGI. V lost 7 bases and J 4 bases, leaving 16 bases between the germline ends. This CDR3 contains 14 residues. This CDR3 is CASMRGGASETQYF. The CDR3 bases are TGTGCCAGCATGAGGGGGGGGGCCTCAGAGACCCAGTACTTC.